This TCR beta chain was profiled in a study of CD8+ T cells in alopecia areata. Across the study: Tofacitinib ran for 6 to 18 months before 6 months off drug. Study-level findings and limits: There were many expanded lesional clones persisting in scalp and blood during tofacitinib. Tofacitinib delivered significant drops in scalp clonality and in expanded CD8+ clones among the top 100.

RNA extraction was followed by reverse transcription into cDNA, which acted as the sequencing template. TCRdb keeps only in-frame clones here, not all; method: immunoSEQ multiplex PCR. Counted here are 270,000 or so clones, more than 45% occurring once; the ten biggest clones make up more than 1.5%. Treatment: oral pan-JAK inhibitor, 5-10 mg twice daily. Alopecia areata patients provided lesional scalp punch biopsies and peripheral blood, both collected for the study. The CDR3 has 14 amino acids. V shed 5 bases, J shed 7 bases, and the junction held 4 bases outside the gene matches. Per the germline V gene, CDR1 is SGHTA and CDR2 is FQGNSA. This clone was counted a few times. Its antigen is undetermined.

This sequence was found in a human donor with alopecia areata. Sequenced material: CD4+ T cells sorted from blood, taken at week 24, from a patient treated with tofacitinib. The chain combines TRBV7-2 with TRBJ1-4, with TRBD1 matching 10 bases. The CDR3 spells CASSQTGGSEKLFF. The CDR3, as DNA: TGTGCCAGCAGCCAGACAGGGGGCTCTGAAAAACTGTTTTTT.